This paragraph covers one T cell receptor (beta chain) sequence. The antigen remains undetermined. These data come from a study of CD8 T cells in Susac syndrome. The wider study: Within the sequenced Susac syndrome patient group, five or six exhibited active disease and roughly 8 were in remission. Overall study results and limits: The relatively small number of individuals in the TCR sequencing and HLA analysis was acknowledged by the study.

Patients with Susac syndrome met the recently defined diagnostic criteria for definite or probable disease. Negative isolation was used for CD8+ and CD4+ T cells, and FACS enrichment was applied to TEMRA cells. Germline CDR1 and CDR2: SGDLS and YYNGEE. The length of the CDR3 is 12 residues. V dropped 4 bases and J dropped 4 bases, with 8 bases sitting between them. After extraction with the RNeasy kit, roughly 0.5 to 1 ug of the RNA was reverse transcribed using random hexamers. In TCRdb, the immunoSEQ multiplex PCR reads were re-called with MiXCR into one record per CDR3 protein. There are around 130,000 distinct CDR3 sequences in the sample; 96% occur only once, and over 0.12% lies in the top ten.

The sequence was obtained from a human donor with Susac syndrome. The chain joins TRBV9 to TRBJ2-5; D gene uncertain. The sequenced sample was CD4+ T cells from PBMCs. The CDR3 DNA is TGTGCCAGCAGCACAACTGGAGAGACCCAGTACTTC. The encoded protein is CASSTTGETQYF.